A selection of T cell receptor beta chains follows, all from one sample in a study of cytomegalovirus exposure and HLA in healthy donors. Sequencing was performed with immunoSEQ multiplex PCR; in TCRdb, only in-frame clones are kept and a portion is missing. The table lists about 90,000 clones, about 68% of them singletons. Sample: PBMCs. The receptors come from a man younger than 40 in good health and CMV-seropositive. Both conserved end residues are part of each CDR3. D genes are given only for firm matches.

J	D	length	V	CDR3
TRBJ1-2	.	13	TRBV4-2	CASSQVGGPGYTF
TRBJ1-6	TRBD1	14	TRBV6-1	CASRTGRDNSPLHF
TRBJ2-3	.	15	TRBV4-2	CASSQDGQSTDTQYF
TRBJ2-7	.	15	TRBV4-1	CASSQEPRGEREQYF
TRBJ1-5	.	17	TRBV4-3	CASSQEEPPRGNQPQHF
TRBJ2-7	TRBD1	15	TRBV6-1	CASSVSGTGGLEQYF
TRBJ1-5	.	15	TRBV5-1	CASSLGPGDNQPQHF
TRBJ1-5	TRBD1	15	TRBV12-5	CASGFGTGARQPQHF
TRBJ1-5	.	16	TRBV10-2	CASSESLQNLYQPQHF
TRBJ2-2	TRBD2	14	TRBV6-4	CASSERGDTGELFF
TRBJ2-5	.	14	TRBV7-9	CASSVSGATETQYF
TRBJ2-1	TRBD1	16	TRBV27	CASSLAGTGSHNEQFF
TRBJ1-1	TRBD1	18	TRBV10-2	CASSERRTGRRKNTEAFF
TRBJ1-6	.	13	TRBV29-1	CSVGQDYNSPLHF
TRBJ2-5	TRBD2	13	TRBV2	CASRASGQETQYF
TRBJ1-2	.	14	TRBV30	CAWSVLEGADGYTF